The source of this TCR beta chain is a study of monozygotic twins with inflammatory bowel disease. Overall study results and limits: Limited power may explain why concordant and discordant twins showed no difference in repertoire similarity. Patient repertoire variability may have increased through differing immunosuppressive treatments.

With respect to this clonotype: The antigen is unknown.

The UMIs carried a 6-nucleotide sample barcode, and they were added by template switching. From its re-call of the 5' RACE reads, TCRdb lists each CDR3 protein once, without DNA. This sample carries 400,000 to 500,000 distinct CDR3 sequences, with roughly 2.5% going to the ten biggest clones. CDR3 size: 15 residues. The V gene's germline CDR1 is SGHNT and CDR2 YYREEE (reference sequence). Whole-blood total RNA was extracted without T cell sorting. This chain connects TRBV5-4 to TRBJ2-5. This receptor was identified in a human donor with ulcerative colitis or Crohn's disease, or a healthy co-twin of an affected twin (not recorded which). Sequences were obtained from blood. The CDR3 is CASSSLGSLQETQYF.